The 30 T cell receptor beta chains below all came from one sample that was sequenced in a study of T-cell memory formation after mild COVID-19. TCRdb analysed the 5' RACE reads with MiXCR anew, one entry per CDR3 protein. The table includes 250,000 to 350,000 distinct CDR3 sequences, about 17% detected once. Sequenced sample: PBMCs or a T cell subset sorted from them (not recorded which). The receptor source for this set is a man between 18 and 35 years old who had mild COVID-19 (a few samples of this study predate the infection). Cell type and time point are not known.

The CDR3 region has the DNA TGCGCCAGCAGCCAAGATGGAGGGTCCTACAATGAGCAGTTCTTC. This gives the protein CASSQDGGSYNEQFF. The gene calls are TRBV4-3 and TRBJ2-1; D might be TRBD2 (6 bases). CDR3 length: 15 amino acids. Deletions cut 0 bases from V and 1 base from J, with 7 bases between. Germline CDR1 and CDR2: LGHNA and YSLEER.

This clonotype was seen only a few times. V and J are TRBV7-9 and TRBJ2-7; 10 bases are a match to TRBD1. V shed 5 bases and J 2 bases; nucleotides not matched to a gene: 9. The CDR3 spans 16 residues. Looked up from germline, CDR1 is SEHNR and CDR2 is FQNEAQ (reference sequence). CDR3 bases: TGTGCCAGCAGCACTGACGCCGGGACAGGGGCCTACGAGCAGTACTTC. It yields the protein CASSTDAGTGAYEQYF.

The V and J genes are TRBV11-2 and TRBJ2-5; the match to TRBD2 covers 10 bases. The CDR3 is 13 residues long. Unmatched junction bases numbered 5, after V lost 5 bases and J lost 8 bases. Germline loops: CDR1 SGHAT, CDR2 FQNNGV. The CDR3 nucleotides are TGTGCCAGCAGCAGGCCTAGCGGGGGTACCCAGTACTTC. It translates to CASSRPSGGTQYF.

Only a few counts were recorded for this clonotype. The chain uses TRBV12-3 or TRBV12-4 and TRBJ2-3, with D perhaps matching TRBD2 (6 bases). V lost 2 bases, J lost 3 bases, and 15 bases lay in between. The CDR3 has 16 residues. CDR3 DNA sequence: TGTGCCAGCAGTTTACGGCCAGGAGGGAGGACAGATACGCAGTATTTT. The encoded protein is CASSLRPGGRTDTQYF.

This clonotype was detected only a few times. V gene TRBV6-2 or TRBV6-3 combines with J gene TRBJ2-2; D remains unclear. This CDR3 region has 17 residues. Trimming removed 5 bases at V and 1 base at J, with 17 bases between. Germline lookup yields CDR1 MNHEY and CDR2 SVGEGT. CDR3 protein: CASSPLEVTGNTGELFF. In DNA, the CDR3 is TGTGCCAGCAGTCCTCTTGAAGTGACCGGGAACACCGGGGAGCTGTTTTTT.

The sample holds many counts of this clonotype. The chain couples TRBV14 to TRBJ2-1; 7 positions match TRBD2. From germline, CDR1 is SGHDN and CDR2 FVKESK. The CDR3 has 13 amino acids. V lost 7 bases and J lost 3; bases outside the gene matches: 3. The CDR3 nucleotides read TGTGCCAGCACTAGCGGAAACTACAATGAGCAGTTCTTC. Amino acid sequence: CASTSGNYNEQFF. The full variable domain, rest sourced from reference TRBV14 and TRBJ2-1, is EAGVTQFPSHSVIEKGQTVTLRCDPISGHDNLYWYRRVMGKEIKFLLHFVKESKQDESGMPNNRFLAERTGGTYSTLKVQPAELEDSGVYFCASTSGNYNEQFFGPGTRLTVL.

V gene TRBV29-1 combines with J gene TRBJ2-3, with D possibly TRBD1 on 5 matching bases. CDR1 SQVTM and CDR2 ANQGSEA come from the germline V gene. V was clipped by 4 bases and J by 0 bases, with 23 bases between them. The CDR3 is made up of 18 amino acids. The CDR3 loop reads CSVAMGGHSTTSTDTQYF. As DNA, the CDR3 is TGCAGCGTTGCGATGGGTGGACACTCCACAACGAGCACAGATACGCAGTATTTT.

This chain joins TRBV24-1 and TRBJ2-3; D is unclear. The V gene lost 4 bases and the J gene lost 4 bases, with 2 bases spanning the gap. Germline loops: CDR1 KGHDR, CDR2 SFDVKD. The CDR3 sequence is 11 residues long. In DNA form, the CDR3 reads TGTGCCACCAGTGAGGCAGATACGCAGTATTTT. As protein: CATSEADTQYF.

The chain employs TRBV4-3 and TRBJ2-7; possibly TRBD1 or TRBD2 for D (5 bases each). The length of the CDR3 is 14 residues. The ends were cut back, 2 bases at V and 2 bases at J, with 10 bases in the middle. Per germline, CDR1 LGHNA and CDR2 YSLEER. The CDR3 region is CASSQPGTAYEQYF. CDR3 DNA: TGCGCCAGCAGCCAACCGGGGACGGCCTACGAGCAGTACTTC.

This rearrangement joins TRBV10-3 to TRBJ2-3; a possible D gene is TRBD1 (5 bases). The V gene's germline CDR1 is ENHRY and CDR2 SYGVKD. CDR3 size: 13 residues. The V end was cut by 5 bases, the J end by 4 bases, with 10 bases between. This CDR3 is CAISLQDSDTQYF. The CDR3 nucleotides read TGTGCCATCAGTCTACAGGATTCAGATACGCAGTATTTT.

This clonotype was observed a handful of times. The gene calls are TRBV3-1 and TRBJ2-7; D gene ambiguous. CDR3 size: 13 residues. Germline loops: CDR1 LGHDT, CDR2 YNNKEL (reference sequence). V was pared by 0 bases and J by 3 bases, with 6 bases between. CDR3 coding DNA: TGTGCCAGCAGCCAAGAGGGCGTCTACGAGCAGTACTTC. Translation gives CASSQEGVYEQYF.

The CDR3 reads CASRQGANTGELFF. The CDR3 DNA reads as TGTGCCAGCCGACAGGGCGCGAACACCGGGGAGCTGTTTTTT. The rearrangement uses TRBV7-9 and TRBJ2-2, with 7 bases that match TRBD1. The J segment lost 0 bases and the V segment lost 8 bases, leaving 3 bases of the junction unmatched. Per the germline V gene, CDR1 is SEHNR and CDR2 is FQNEAQ (reference sequence). CDR3 length equals 14 residues.

Only a few counts were recorded for this clonotype. The chain links TRBV3-1 to TRBJ2-7; 10 bases align to TRBD1. Germline lookup yields CDR1 LGHDT and CDR2 YNNKEL (reference sequence). The CDR3 consists of 14 residues. Losses at the gene ends were 2 bases for V and 5 bases for J; bases not matched to a gene: 3. CDR3 sequence reads: CASSQPTGGNEQYF. CDR3 coding DNA: TGTGCCAGCAGCCAACCGACAGGGGGCAACGAGCAGTACTTC.

This clonotype was seen a handful of times. V gene TRBV11-2 combines with J gene TRBJ2-7, with 10 bases identical to TRBD2. The CDR3 sequence is 15 residues long. Germline values: CDR1 SGHAT, CDR2 FQNNGV. Unmatched junction bases numbered 10, after V lost 9 bases and J lost 2 bases. CDR3 DNA sequence: TGTGCCAGAGTTTCCGGGACTAGCGACCCCTACGAGCAGTACGTC. This gives the protein CARVSGTSDPYEQYV.

V gene TRBV6-2 or TRBV6-3 combines with J gene TRBJ1-2; a possible D gene is TRBD1 (5 bases). Germline CDR1 reads MNHEY; CDR2 reads SVGEGT. CDR3 size: 12 residues. The V end was cut by 6 bases, the J end by 4 bases, with 9 bases between. The CDR3 DNA reads as TGTGCCAGCAGCGACAGCTCCTATGGCTACACCTTC. Translating gives CASSDSSYGYTF.

This clonotype was seen a handful of times. The CDR3 sequence is CASSQPTESRYGYTF. In DNA form, the CDR3 reads TGCGCCAGCAGCCAGCCGACAGAGTCACGCTATGGCTACACCTTC. The chain combines TRBV4-1 with TRBJ1-2; a possible D gene is TRBD1 (5 bases). V was pared by 3 bases and J by 4 bases, with 15 bases between. The CDR3 has 15 amino acids. The germline V gene has CDR1 MGHRA and CDR2 YSYEKL.

The V gene is TRBV29-1, the J gene TRBJ2-3; tentatively, D is TRBD1 (5 bases). CDR3 length equals 10 residues. V was pared by 7 bases and J by 3 bases, with 5 bases between. Germline assignment: CDR1 SQVTM and CDR2 ANQGSEA. The CDR3 is CSAGTDTQYF. The CDR3 coding sequence is TGCAGCGCAGGGACAGATACGCAGTATTTT.

The chain is built from TRBV29-1 and TRBJ1-5, with unresolved D. The CDR3 covers 13 residues. CDR1 SQVTM and CDR2 ANQGSEA come from the germline V gene. The CDR3, as DNA: TGCAGTGTCGCCGGTGGGGTTGCGCAGCCCCAGCATTTT. Its protein product is CSVAGGVAQPQHF.

This clonotype was observed a handful of times. CDR3 amino acids: CAISDGTGLGNQPQHF. The CDR3 nucleotides are TGTGCCATCAGTGATGGGACAGGTCTGGGCAATCAGCCCCAGCATTTT. The chain combines TRBV10-3 with TRBJ1-5, with 8 bases that match TRBD1. CDR1 ENHRY and CDR2 SYGVKD come from the germline V gene. Trimming took 3 bases from V and 2 from J; bases not matched to a gene: 6. This CDR3 has 16 residues.

In this sample, this clonotype turned up a few times. This chain uses TRBV20-1 with TRBJ2-3; 9 positions match TRBD2. The CDR3 runs to 14 residues. The V gene's germline CDR1 is DFQATT and CDR2 SNEGSKA (reference sequence). The trim removed 6 bases at V and 4 bases at J, leaving 8 bases unmatched. The CDR3 here is CSAGSGGPSDTQYF. CDR3 nucleotide sequence: TGCAGTGCGGGTAGCGGGGGACCTTCAGATACGCAGTATTTT.

The chain is built from TRBV5-6 and TRBJ2-5, with a tentative D call TRBD2 (6 bases). The V gene's germline CDR1 is SGHDT and CDR2 YYEEEE. The germline V and J ends were trimmed by 7 bases and 2 bases, with 12 bases remaining between them. The CDR3 contains 13 residues. The CDR3 spells CASAGGYQETQYF. In DNA, the CDR3 is TGTGCCAGCGCCGGAGGGTATCAAGAGACCCAGTACTTC.

This clonotype came up a few times. This chain joins TRBV12-3 or TRBV12-4 and TRBJ1-4; 7 nucleotides line up with TRBD1. V lost 3 bases to trimming and J lost 6 bases; unmatched junction nucleotides: 4. CDR3 length: 14 amino acids. CDR3 nucleotides: TGTGCCAGCAGTTTTATGCAGGGGGATGAAAAACTGTTTTTT. Its protein product is CASSFMQGDEKLFF.

This clonotype was recorded a few times. The V and J genes are TRBV10-3 and TRBJ1-3; maybe TRBD1 (5 bases). This CDR3 has 15 amino acids. Trimming took off 6 bases at V and 1 base at J, with 13 bases between the two ends. CDR1 ENHRY and CDR2 SYGVKD come from the germline V gene. The CDR3 DNA reads as TGTGCCATCAGGCGCGACAGCCTTTCTGGAAACACCATATATTTT. It encodes CAIRRDSLSGNTIYF.

This chain uses TRBV28 with TRBJ2-7, with 11 positions matching TRBD1. V lost 2 bases and J lost 4; bases outside the gene matches: 1. The V gene's germline CDR1 is MDHEN and CDR2 SYDVKM. The CDR3 length is 14 residues. This CDR3 reads CASSLGTGGYEQYV. The CDR3 DNA sequence: TGTGCCAGCAGTTTAGGGACAGGGGGTTACGAGCAGTACGTC.

The V gene is TRBV5-1, the J gene TRBJ2-2, with D unresolved. V lost 2 bases and J 3 bases, leaving 8 bases between the germline ends. The CDR3 runs to 14 residues. The germline gives CDR1 SGHRS, CDR2 YFSETQ. DNA of the CDR3: TGCGCCAGCAGCTTCGGTCCAGACACCGGGGAGCTGTTTTTT. Encoded protein: CASSFGPDTGELFF.

This clonotype was detected only a few times. The CDR3 protein is CASSLPGTAYEQYV. CDR3 DNA sequence: TGTGCCAGCAGTTTACCCGGGACAGCCTACGAGCAGTACGTC. The chain uses TRBV6-2 or TRBV6-3 and TRBJ2-7, with 7 bases aligning to TRBD1. Germline CDR1 reads MNHEY; CDR2 reads SVGEGT. V shed 4 bases and J 2 bases; nucleotides not matched to a gene: 5. The CDR3 contains 14 residues.

The chain uses TRBV4-3 and TRBJ1-1; no clear D. Germline loops: CDR1 LGHNA, CDR2 YSLEER. This CDR3 region has 13 residues. As DNA, the CDR3 is TGCGTCGACTTCTGGGCCGGACGATCTGAAGCTTTCTTT. Residues: CVDFWAGRSEAFF.

In its sample, this clonotype was seen many times. The chain combines TRBV7-8 with TRBJ2-3, with 10 nucleotides matching TRBD2. The V and J ends lost 6 bases and 1 base, in that order; junction bases with no gene match: 1. CDR1 and CDR2 from the germline V gene are SGHVS and FQNEAQ. This CDR3 contains 14 residues. The CDR3 DNA reads TGTGCCAGCAGTGGACTAGCGGGCACAGATACGCAGTATTTT. Its translation is CASSGLAGTDTQYF. The entire variable domain, with the rest obtained from reference TRBV7-8 and TRBJ2-3, is as follows: GAGVSQSPRYKVAKRGQDVALRCDPISGHVSLFWYQQALGQGPEFLTYFQNEAQLDKSGLPSDRFFAERPEGSVSTLKIQRTQQEDSAVYLCASSGLAGTDTQYFGPGTRLTVL.

This chain joins TRBV5-1 and TRBJ1-1; 7 bases are a match to TRBD1. The germline V gene encodes CDR1 SGHRS and CDR2 YFSETQ. The CDR3 sequence is 20 residues long. Trimming cost V 0 bases and J 0 bases; bases outside gene matches: 17. In DNA form, the CDR3 reads TGCGCCAGCAGCTTGGGTCGGTTACAACCCGCAGGGACAGTGAACACTGAAGCTTTCTTT. Protein product: CASSLGRLQPAGTVNTEAFF.

This chain uses TRBV9 with TRBJ2-3; D gene ambiguous. V dropped 4 bases and J dropped 3 bases, with 12 bases sitting between them. The CDR3 loop spans 14 amino acids. From germline, CDR1 is SGDLS and CDR2 YYNGEE. The CDR3 bases are TGTGCCAGCAGCCCCCGGGTCGCGACAGATACGCAGTATTTT. It yields the protein CASSPRVATDTQYF.